This T cell receptor (beta chain) was observed in a study of T-cell memory formation after mild COVID-19. The CDR3 length is 13 residues. Germline lookup yields CDR1 LNHDA and CDR2 SQIVND (reference sequence). This clonotype was seen a handful of times. TCRdb used MiXCR to reprocess the 5' RACE reads, holding one entry per CDR3 protein. The sample includes a few hundred thousand distinct CDR3 sequences, under 12% of them seen just once. The clonotype was recovered from a man between 18 and 35 years old who had mild COVID-19 (a few samples of this study predate the infection). Cell type and time point are not known. Sequencing used PBMCs or a T cell subset sorted from them (not recorded which). The chain couples TRBV19 to TRBJ1-1, with 7 bases identical to TRBD1. The CDR3 reads CASGQLFNTEAFF. DNA of the CDR3: TGTGCTTCGGGACAGCTTTTTAACACTGAAGCTTTCTTT. Full variable domain (remainder filled in from reference TRBV19 and TRBJ1-1): DGGITQSPKYLFRKEGQNVTLSCEQNLNHDAMYWYRQDPGQGLRLIYYSQIVNDFQKGDIAEGYSVSREKKESFPLTVTSAQKNPTAFYLCASGQLFNTEAFFGQGTRLTVV.